This TCR beta chain was captured by sequencing in a study of PD-L1 blockade in urothelial cancer. This table comes from immunoSEQ multiplex PCR, and its TCRdb copy is limited to in-frame clones, with some not included. The sample carries about 38,000 clones, 82% recorded once. This CDR3 has 13 amino acids. Trimming removed 5 bases at V and 5 bases at J, with 12 bases between. CDR1 and CDR2 (germline): LNHNV, YYDKDF (reference sequence). The clonotype originates from a man aged 55 to 70 with urothelial cancer. The chain has TRBV15 and TRBJ1-1, with a weak D call TRBD1 (5 bases). The specimen comprised PBMCs, sampled around atezolizumab (anti-PD-L1) treatment. In DNA, the CDR3 is TGTGCCACCAGCTTGAGGGGAGGGACTGAAGCTTTCTTT. Translation gives CATSLRGGTEAFF.